A single sample is the source of the 25 T cell receptor beta chains below, sequenced in a study of T cells after yellow fever vaccination. TCRdb re-called the 5' RACE reads through MiXCR, storing one row per CDR3 protein. This sample has about 68,000 distinct CDR3 sequences; over 6% occur once, and the top ten carry 35% to 40%. Sequencing used CD8+ T cells sorted from PBMCs, obtained approximately 47 days after the first yellow fever vaccination. These receptor sequences come from a man aged 18 to 29 who received the YFV17D yellow fever vaccine.

The table lists this clonotype with a few counts. This sequence joins TRBV19 and TRBJ2-5; D unresolved. Germline loops: CDR1 LNHDA, CDR2 SQIVND (reference sequence). The CDR3 runs 12 residues. V was trimmed by 5 bases and J by 1 base, leaving 5 bases between them. The CDR3 loop is CASSGGQETQYF. CDR3 bases: TGTGCCAGTAGTGGTGGCCAAGAGACCCAGTACTTC.

This clonotype came up many times. The rearrangement joins TRBV27 to TRBJ2-2, with D unclear. CDR3 length: 12 amino acids. The V and J ends lost 6 bases and 4 bases respectively, with 6 bases between them. CDR1 is MNHEY, CDR2 SMNVEV, per germline (reference sequence). The CDR3 coding sequence is TGTGCCAGCAGCATAGCCACCGGGGAGCTGTTTTTT. Translated, it gives CASSIATGELFF.

This clonotype was counted a few times. The rearrangement links TRBV5-5 to TRBJ2-2; D possibly matches TRBD1 or TRBD2 (5 bases each). With 4 bases removed from V and 7 bases from J, the gap between germline ends came to 14 bases. CDR3 size: 14 residues. CDR1 SGHKS and CDR2 YYEKEE come from the germline V gene (reference sequence). CDR3: CASSPGGKGGELFF. As DNA, the CDR3 is TGTGCCAGCAGCCCTGGGGGTAAAGGCGGGGAGCTGTTTTTT.

This clonotype was found many times. The V gene is TRBV5-1, the J gene TRBJ1-1, with no clear D. V was trimmed by 3 bases and J by 5 bases, leaving 5 bases between them. The CDR3 contains 11 residues. Germline CDR1 and CDR2: SGHRS and YFSETQ. The CDR3 protein is CASSYGTEAFF. CDR3 sequence (DNA): TGCGCCAGCAGCTACGGTACTGAAGCTTTCTTT. The full variable domain, with the rest looked up from reference TRBV5-1 and TRBJ1-1, is KAGVTQTPRYLIKTRGQQVTLSCSPISGHRSVSWYQQTPGQGLQFLFEYFSETQRNKGNFPGRFSGRQFSNSRSEMNVSTLELGDSALYLCASSYGTEAFFGQGTRLTVV.

This clonotype was observed at least ten times. The chain has TRBV12-3 or TRBV12-4 and TRBJ2-2; D might be TRBD2 (5 bases). This CDR3 spans 15 amino acids. Trimming left V 4 bases short and J 3 bases short, with 12 bases between. The CDR3 spells CASSWSRLYTGELFF. CDR3 coding DNA: TGTGCCAGCAGTTGGTCCAGACTATACACCGGGGAGCTGTTTTTT.

This clonotype has a count of ten or more. The chain links TRBV29-1 to TRBJ1-1, with a weak D call TRBD1 (5 bases). Germline lookup yields CDR1 SQVTM and CDR2 ANQGSEA. V dropped 4 bases and J dropped 5 bases, with 17 bases sitting between them. The CDR3 extends over 14 amino acids. The CDR3 protein is CSVGGTRGRTEAFF. CDR3 coding DNA: TGCAGCGTTGGGGGGACCCGGGGACGGACTGAAGCTTTCTTT.

In its sample, this clonotype was seen many times. The chain couples TRBV5-1 to TRBJ2-7; 10 positions match TRBD1. Germline-derived CDR1 and CDR2 are SGHRS and YFSETQ. This CDR3 has 14 amino acids. Losses at the gene ends were 4 bases for V and 2 bases for J; bases not matched to a gene: 3. CDR3 amino acids: CASSTGTGAYEQYF. CDR3 sequence (DNA): TGCGCCAGCAGCACCGGGACAGGGGCCTACGAGCAGTACTTC.

This clonotype has at least ten counts. The DNA of the CDR3 is TGTGCCACCAGCAGAAATTATCCCGTGGGGGACGCCAAAAACATTCAGTACTTC. Amino acids: CATSRNYPVGDAKNIQYF. This chain connects TRBV15 to TRBJ2-4; D assignment may be TRBD1 or TRBD2 (5 bases each). The CDR3 covers 18 residues. Germline lookup yields CDR1 LNHNV and CDR2 YYDKDF (reference sequence). Between the trimmed V and J ends, which lost 2 bases and 1 base, there was a span of 18 bases.

The chain couples TRBV12-3 or TRBV12-4 to TRBJ2-6, with D possibly being TRBD1 (6 bases). The germline V and J ends were trimmed by 4 bases and 2 bases, with 9 bases remaining between them. CDR3 length equals 15 residues. The chain's CDR3 is CASSYQGTGANVLTF. The CDR3, as DNA: TGTGCCAGCAGTTACCAGGGGACTGGGGCCAACGTCCTGACTTTC.

Notes on this clonotype: This may come from a read error, since a much larger clone is one base off. V and J are TRBV2 and TRBJ2-7; D is ambiguous. From germline, CDR1 is SNHLY and CDR2 FYNNEI. V lost 7 bases and J lost 2, with 9 bases in between. This CDR3 has 12 amino acids. CDR3 coding DNA: TGTGCCAGCAATGAGAACGCCTACGAGCAGTACTTC. Its protein product is CASNENAYEQYF.

This clonotype was found a few times. This chain connects TRBV7-2 to TRBJ2-7; D not resolved. The CDR3 spans 14 residues. CDR1 is SGHTA and CDR2 is FQGNSA in the germline V gene. The ends were cut back, 1 base at V and 2 bases at J, with 9 bases in the middle. The CDR3 sequence is CASSLELGTYEQYF. The CDR3 bases are TGTGCCAGCAGCTTAGAATTAGGCACCTACGAGCAGTACTTC.

This clonotype was detected ten times or more. The V call is TRBV27, the J call TRBJ2-7; the D is unclear. From germline, CDR1 is MNHEY and CDR2 SMNVEV (reference sequence). The CDR3 consists of 14 residues. Trimming removed 3 bases from V and 3 bases from J, with 12 bases in between. Here the CDR3 reads CASSLVPKGYEQYF. CDR3 sequence (DNA): TGTGCCAGCAGTTTGGTTCCCAAGGGCTACGAGCAGTACTTC.

This clonotype was detected ten times or more. The J gene is TRBJ2-5, the V gene TRBV7-6; D is perhaps TRBD1 (6 bases). CDR1 and CDR2 from the germline V gene are SGHVS and FNYEAQ. The V end was cut by 1 base, the J end by 2 bases, with 8 bases between. This CDR3 is 14 amino acids long. CDR3 nucleotide sequence: TGTGCCAGCAGCTTAGTACAGGGTCAAGAGACCCAGTACTTC. As protein: CASSLVQGQETQYF.

This clonotype was counted between two and nine times. The CDR3 coding sequence is TGTGCCAGCAGTGAATACAGGGAAACCCACGAGCAGTACGTC. Protein product: CASSEYRETHEQYV. The chain carries TRBV6-1 and TRBJ2-7; tentatively, D is TRBD1 (6 bases). V was pared by 2 bases and J by 5 bases, with 13 bases between. The CDR3 spans 14 residues. Per germline, CDR1 MNHNS and CDR2 SASEGT.

This clonotype has a count of ten or more. This rearrangement joins TRBV27 to TRBJ2-1, with D uncertain. Trimming took off 5 bases at V and 8 bases at J, with 16 bases between the two ends. CDR3 size: 14 residues. Germline loops: CDR1 MNHEY, CDR2 SMNVEV (reference sequence). CDR3 amino acids: CASSPLTFADEQFF. The CDR3 nucleotides read TGTGCCAGCAGTCCCCTGACTTTCGCGGATGAGCAGTTCTTC.

The table lists this clonotype with many counts. The chain recombines TRBV4-1 with TRBJ1-2; maybe TRBD1 (6 bases). Germline V gene sequence: CDR1 MGHRA, CDR2 YSYEKL. V gave up 1 base and J gave up 4 bases, with 10 bases separating them. The CDR3 length is 14 residues. The DNA for the CDR3 is TGCGCCAGCAGCCAAGGACAGGCGGGCTATGGCTACACCTTC. Protein sequence: CASSQGQAGYGYTF.

The chain combines TRBV7-6 with TRBJ1-4; D is uncertain. Germline CDR1 is SGHVS and CDR2 is FNYEAQ. This CDR3 spans 15 amino acids. V lost 0 bases and J 0 bases, leaving 5 bases between the germline ends. CDR3 sequence reads: CASSLAPSTNEKLFF. CDR3 coding DNA: TGTGCCAGCAGCTTAGCTCCATCAACTAATGAAAAACTGTTTTTT.

This chain joins TRBV6-5 and TRBJ1-6; D possibly corresponds to TRBD1 (5 bases). CDR1 and CDR2 from the germline V gene are MNHEY and SVGAGI. The CDR3 totals 17 residues. Trimming left V 0 bases short and J 3 bases short, with 12 bases between. Written as DNA, the CDR3 is TGTGCCAGCAGTTACTCGTTCGACAGCCTCTATAATTCACCCCTCCACTTT. As protein: CASSYSFDSLYNSPLHF.

There are many counts of this clonotype. The chain uses TRBV5-1 and TRBJ1-4, with a tentative D call TRBD1 (5 bases). V shed 3 bases and J shed 7 bases, with 19 bases lying between them. This CDR3 comprises 16 residues. Per the germline V gene, CDR1 is SGHRS and CDR2 is YFSETQ. CDR3 nucleotide sequence: TGCGCCAGCAGCTCCAAGGTGGGGGAAAGATTTGAAAAACTGTTTTTT. Translation gives CASSSKVGERFEKLFF.

This clonotype was found many times. The chain is built from TRBV7-6 and TRBJ1-1, with 7 bases lining up with TRBD1. The CDR3 consists of 13 residues. Looked up from germline, CDR1 is SGHVS and CDR2 is FNYEAQ. The V and J ends lost 2 bases and 4 bases, in that order; junction bases with no gene match: 1. The CDR3 DNA reads TGTGCCAGCAGCTTACAGGGGGGCACTGAAGCTTTCTTT. Protein: CASSLQGGTEAFF.

In this sample, this clonotype turned up many times. The chain joins TRBV6-5 to TRBJ2-1; D may be TRBD1 (5 bases). The CDR3 has 15 residues. Germline V gene lookup returns CDR1 MNHEY and CDR2 SVGAGI. V shed 2 bases and J shed 6 bases, with 14 bases lying between them. The CDR3 DNA follows: TGTGCCAGCAGTTACGTTTCGAGCAGGGCCAATGAGCAGTTCTTC. Protein sequence: CASSYVSSRANEQFF.

This clonotype was seen ten or more times. V gene TRBV7-2 combines with J gene TRBJ2-1, with 7 bases matching TRBD1. Germline V CDR1 and CDR2: SGHTA, FQGNSA. After removal of 1 base from V and 4 bases from J, the junction contained 7 bases not matched to a gene. There are 16 residues in the CDR3. This CDR3 reads CASSLGLPGQYNEQFF. The CDR3 nucleotides are TGTGCCAGCAGCTTAGGGCTTCCGGGACAGTACAATGAGCAGTTCTTC.

The CDR3 loop reads CASSLLAGGPHGELFF. The CDR3, as DNA: TGTGCCAGCAGCTTACTAGCGGGGGGGCCGCACGGGGAGCTGTTTTTT. This rearrangement joins TRBV7-8 to TRBJ2-2; TRBD2 aligns across 12 bases. The germline V gene encodes CDR1 SGHVS and CDR2 FQNEAQ. The CDR3 runs to 16 residues. V lost 2 bases to trimming and J lost 7 bases; unmatched junction nucleotides: 5.

This rearrangement joins TRBV7-2 to TRBJ1-2, with D maybe TRBD1 (6 bases). CDR3 length equals 12 residues. The germline V gene encodes CDR1 SGHTA and CDR2 FQGNSA. V lost 1 base, J lost 9 bases, and 9 bases lay in between. CDR3 loop: CASSLEGVRYTF. CDR3 bases: TGTGCCAGCAGCTTAGAGGGGGTACGCTACACCTTC.

This chain links TRBV9 with TRBJ2-7; TRBD1 matches at 8 bases. CDR3 length equals 14 residues. The germline V gene has CDR1 SGDLS and CDR2 YYNGEE. J gave up 2 bases and V 4 bases, and 5 bases lay outside the gene matches. CDR3 nucleotide sequence: TGTGCCAGCAGCCCGGGACAGGTGCCCTACGAGCAGTACGTC. This encodes CASSPGQVPYEQYV.